This T cell receptor (beta chain) was obtained from a study of human T cells and chemical hapten exposure (dated by TCRdb to the early 2020s). For the study in its entirety: Libraries were pooled for sequencing, and variation in per-sample TCR yields was attributed mainly to small differences in library volumes within the pool. In alopecia patients, the study followed how the peripheral blood TCR repertoire changed in vivo over primary and secondary sensitization to diphenylcyclopropenone (DPC), a hapten. For every blood RNA sample, sequencing covered both the TCR alpha and TCR beta chains. Overall results and qualifications from the work: After repeated subsampling, the strength of the expansion versus patch-test correlation and the threshold at which it became significant changed. DPC sensitization did not change the number of TCRs with a frequency above 1 in 1000, and there was no evidence of changes in global repertoire structure.

The sample's time point, from its label and the paper: healthy volunteer bleed at 2 weeks. Total RNA was isolated from unfractionated whole blood collected in Tempus Blood RNA tubes. Five or six healthy volunteers acted as controls for TCR sequencing and had blood drawn at day 0, 2 weeks and 6 weeks. CDR3 length: 13 amino acids, cysteine to phenylalanine. The CDR3 DNA has 39 bases and is translated from base 1. V gives up 4 bases and J gives up 0 bases, and the segment between their germline ends measures 6 bases. This clonotype was counted a few times. The antigen it recognizes is unknown. No per-base quality is available; no much larger clone lies one base away. The library was made by RACE. Sequencing instrument: NextSeq 500. During library preparation, unique molecular identifiers were attached to individual cDNA molecules so that TCRs could be counted quantitatively and reproducibly. The authors' pipeline ran thus. Samples had a median of 95,638 TCRs, with a range from roughly 23,224 to 750,000. V, J and CDR3 annotation of the TCR reads was performed with the Decombinator software suite. To make PS versus PT1 abundance plots, every sample was subsampled to the same number of TCRs (28,000). Expanded TCRs were defined as absent before sensitization and observed at least eight times at the 2-week time point. TCRdb passed the public sequencing reads through fastp at Q25 and MiXCR, retaining productive beta sequences. Duplicate CDR3 protein sequences are folded into a single record with the most common DNA and genes. The authors' filters were not applied to this entry. Present in this sample are about 130,000 distinct CDR3 sequences, more than 7.5% of which were seen just once. The ten top clones hold roughly 2% of the sample.

Sequenced input: whole blood. This TCR was recovered from a male donor in good health. Some clones in this sample may be carry-over from other donors' samples. The rearrangement combines TRBV12-3 or TRBV12-4 with TRBJ1-1; confidence is insufficient to name the D gene. Here the CDR3 is given as CASSWLLNTEAFF. DNA sequence: TGTGCCAGCAGTTGGCTCCTGAACACTGAAGCTTTCTTT.